Sequencing of this T cell receptor beta chain was carried out in a study of technical replicates of blood from a few donors. Produced via immunoSEQ multiplex PCR; TCRdb's table is partial and in-frame only. The sample lists roughly 72,000 clones, 96% occurring once. Sequences were obtained from T cells isolated from PBMCs. The origin of this receptor is a human donor in good health.

The CDR3 region has the DNA TGTGCCTGGGGCGGAGATTCACTAGCGGGAGTAGAGACCCAGTACTTC. It yields the protein CAWGGDSLAGVETQYF. This chain links TRBV30 with TRBJ2-5; TRBD2 matches at 11 bases. J was trimmed by 4 bases and V by 5 bases; bases with no gene match: 12. This CDR3 spans 16 amino acids. Germline-derived CDR1 and CDR2 are GTSNPN and SVGIG (reference sequence).